The rows below give T cell receptor beta chains drawn from one sample of a study of blood T cell repertoires in COVID-19. The repertoire was sequenced with immunoSEQ multiplex PCR; TCRdb's copy has only in-frame clones and lacks some. The sample yields 300,000 or so clones, 86% seen once. Sample: peripheral blood. The receptors shown here come from a woman aged 45-65 years with acute or convalescent COVID-19. Both conserved end residues are part of each CDR3. The D gene is left open where the match is weak. Size tells how often a clone was seen (once, few, many) or the class of an expanded clone, and some rows leave it out.

J | D | size | V | DNA | CDR3
TRBJ2-7 | TRBD1 | - | TRBV29-1 | TGCAGCGTTGAAGATCGGGGGGACAGGGGCCCCTACGAGCAGTACTTC | CSVEDRGDRGPYEQYF
TRBJ1-1 | TRBD1 | few | TRBV18 | TGTGCCAGCTCACCCAAGGGGGCCCAATTTGACACTGAAGCTTTCTTT | CASSPKGAQFDTEAFF
TRBJ2-3 | TRBD2 | - | TRBV27 | TGTGCCAGCACCACCCTAGATCTAGCGGGAGGCCCGGACACAGATACGCAGTATTTT | CASTTLDLAGGPDTDTQYF
TRBJ1-2 | - | - | TRBV10-3 | TGTGCCATCGCCCGCTGGCAGGGGAGCATGGGGGGCTACACCTTC | CAIARWQGSMGGYTF
TRBJ2-6 | - | - | TRBV27 | TGTGCCAGCAGTTTCGGGGGTAGTGGGGCCAACGTCCTGACTTTC | CASSFGGSGANVLTF
TRBJ2-2 | - | - | TRBV5-5 | TGTGCCAGCAGCTCCGGGACACTTACCACCGGGGAGCTGTTTTTT | CASSSGTLTTGELFF
TRBJ2-5 | - | few | TRBV18 | TGTGCCAGCTCTCGCGGGGGCAGGGAGGAGACCCAGTACTTC | CASSRGGREETQYF
TRBJ2-5 | - | - | TRBV15 | TGTGCCACCAGCAGAGATAGGGCAGGGGACCATCAAGAGACCCAGTACTTC | CATSRDRAGDHQETQYF
TRBJ2-5 | - | - | TRBV29-1 | TGCAGCGTTGTCAGGGGGGATAAGGAGACCCAGTACTTC | CSVVRGDKETQYF
TRBJ1-2 | TRBD1 | - | TRBV18 | TGTGCCAGCTCACGGACAGGGAGGGACTATGGCTACACCTTC | CASSRTGRDYGYTF
TRBJ2-7 | TRBD2 | - | TRBV29-1 | TGCAGCGTTATCCTACTGGCGGGGGCCTACGAGCAGTACTTC | CSVILLAGAYEQYF
TRBJ1-6 | TRBD1 | once | TRBV5-1 | TGCGCCAGCAGCTTATCCCCGGGACAGCGATCCCCTCACTTT | CASSLSPGQRSPHF